The 24 T cell receptor beta chains reported below all come from one sample, sequenced in a study of response to subunit inactivated influenza vaccine. Each CDR3 protein gets one entry after TCRdb re-called the RT-PCR reads with MiXCR. The sample lists 500,000 to 750,000 distinct CDR3 sequences; 12% to 15% were seen once. The source was PBMCs from blood, collected about 12 days after vaccination. Receptors originate from a man aged 50-60 years who received an inactivated influenza vaccine.

V usage is TRBV28 and J usage is TRBJ2-3; tentatively, D is TRBD2 (6 bases). This CDR3 spans 13 amino acids. V gave up 3 bases and J gave up 4 bases, with 8 bases separating them. In germline, CDR1 is MDHEN, CDR2 SYDVKM. CDR3 residues: CASSLREPDTQYF. The CDR3 DNA sequence: TGTGCCAGCAGTTTGCGGGAACCAGATACGCAGTATTTT.

This clonotype was counted a few times. The chain carries TRBV6-2 or TRBV6-3 and TRBJ1-1; tentatively, D is TRBD1 (5 bases). Per germline, CDR1 MNHEY and CDR2 SVGEGT. The CDR3 sequence is 15 residues long. The ends were cut back, 5 bases at V and 0 bases at J, with 13 bases in the middle. In DNA, the CDR3 is TGTGCCAGCAGTCAAATGGGGGGGATGAACACTGAAGCTTTCTTT. Protein product: CASSQMGGMNTEAFF.

This clonotype has at least ten counts. This rearrangement joins TRBV6-2 or TRBV6-3 to TRBJ2-1; D remains ambiguous. CDR1 is MNHEY and CDR2 is SVGEGT in the germline V gene. Trimming shortened V by 6 bases and J by 8 bases, and 11 bases separated the two germline ends. The CDR3 has 12 amino acids. CDR3 DNA: TGTGCCAGCAGCTCATACTGGGATGAGCAGTTCTTC. This translates into CASSSYWDEQFF.

The chain recombines TRBV5-1 with TRBJ2-3, with TRBD1 as a possible D gene (6 bases). The CDR3 is made up of 16 amino acids. Germline assignment: CDR1 SGHRS and CDR2 YFSETQ. The germline V and J ends were trimmed by 6 bases and 3 bases, with 20 bases remaining between them. In nucleotides, the CDR3 is TGCGCCAGCACCCGGCTGGACAGTCGGGGAACAGATACGCAGTATTTT. Its translation: CASTRLDSRGTDTQYF. The variable domain in full, with the rest retrieved from reference TRBV5-1 and TRBJ2-3, is KAGVTQTPRYLIKTRGQQVTLSCSPISGHRSVSWYQQTPGQGLQFLFEYFSETQRNKGNFPGRFSGRQFSNSRSEMNVSTLELGDSALYLCASTRLDSRGTDTQYFGPGTRLTVL.

This rearrangement joins TRBV15 to TRBJ2-7, with 10 bases aligning to TRBD1. The CDR3 is 18 residues long. After removal of 1 base from V and 0 bases from J, the junction contained 9 bases not matched to a gene. Germline V gene data show CDR1 as LNHNV and CDR2 as YYDKDF (reference sequence). The CDR3 here is CATSRAGTGAYTSYEQYF. DNA of the CDR3: TGTGCCACCAGCAGAGCCGGGACAGGGGCCTACACCTCCTACGAGCAGTACTTC. Using reference TRBV15 and TRBJ2-7 for the parts outside the CDR3, the full variable domain is DAMVIQNPRYQVTQFGKPVTLSCSQTLNHNVMYWYQQKSSQAPKLLFHYYDKDFNNEADTPDNFQSRRPNTSFCFLDIRSPGLGDTAMYLCATSRAGTGAYTSYEQYFGPGTRLTVT.

For this clonotype: Because it lacks the conserved phenylalanine or tryptophan at the end, this CDR3 is likely a read error. The chain carries TRBV7-9 and TRBJ2-7; no definite D call. Trimming left V 2 bases short and J 3 bases short, with 8 bases between. The CDR3 totals 13 residues. Germline assignment: CDR1 SEHNR and CDR2 FQNEAQ (reference sequence). CDR3 coding DNA: TGTGCCAGCAGCTTAAGTGTCAGCTACGAGCAGTACATC. Translated: CASSLSVSYEQYI.

The chain has TRBV7-8 and TRBJ2-1; no definite D call. The CDR3 extends over 16 amino acids. Germline V gives CDR1 SGHVS, CDR2 FQNEAQ. V was shortened by 5 bases and J by 0 bases, with 14 bases between the two germline ends. The CDR3 region is CASSRNRESSYNEQFF. CDR3 bases: TGTGCCAGCAGCCGGAACAGAGAAAGCTCCTACAATGAGCAGTTCTTC.

At least ten counts were recorded for this clonotype. V gene TRBV18 combines with J gene TRBJ1-5; 11 positions agree with TRBD1. Germline V CDR1 and CDR2: KGHSH, LQKENI. The CDR3 loop spans 16 amino acids. V lost 4 bases and J lost 2; bases outside the gene matches: 4. The CDR3 reads CASSRTGQGGNQPQHF. CDR3 in DNA: TGTGCCAGCTCACGGACGGGACAGGGGGGCAATCAGCCCCAGCATTTT. The full variable domain, rest sourced from reference TRBV18 and TRBJ1-5, is NAGVMQNPRHLVRRRGQEARLRCSPMKGHSHVYWYRQLPEEGLKFMVYLQKENIIDESGMPKERFSAEFPKEGPSILRIQQVVRGDSAAYFCASSRTGQGGNQPQHFGDGTRLSIL.

The chain couples TRBV27 to TRBJ2-7; D gene unclear. The V gene's germline CDR1 is MNHEY and CDR2 SMNVEV (reference sequence). Trimming removed 5 bases from V and 7 bases from J, with 18 bases in between. The CDR3 is 14 amino acids. CDR3 residues: CASSPGPRLGEQYF. In DNA, the CDR3 is TGTGCCAGCAGTCCCGGACCCCGTCTGGGTGAGCAGTACTTC.

The rearrangement links TRBV6-2 or TRBV6-3 to TRBJ2-1; 10 nucleotides match TRBD2. The CDR3 length is 15 residues. CDR1 is MNHEY and CDR2 is SVGEGT in the germline V gene. V shed 6 bases, J shed 2 bases, and the junction held 4 bases outside the gene matches. The CDR3 loop is CASRSGGGTYNEQFF. The CDR3 DNA sequence: TGTGCCAGCAGAAGCGGGGGGGGGACCTACAATGAGCAGTTCTTC.

This clonotype has just a few counts. This sequence joins TRBV10-3 and TRBJ2-1; 7 bases match TRBD2. The CDR3 spans 14 residues. Germline CDR1 and CDR2: ENHRY and SYGVKD. With 11 bases clipped from V and 3 bases from J, the junction kept 10 bases outside the gene matches. The CDR3 sequence: CASSSGEFYNEQFF. CDR3 DNA sequence: TGTGCCTCCTCAAGCGGGGAATTCTACAATGAGCAGTTCTTC.

V is TRBV9 and J is TRBJ2-7; tentative D call: TRBD1 (5 bases). Trimming cost V 0 bases and J 4 bases, with 11 bases left between them. The germline gives CDR1 SGDLS, CDR2 YYNGEE. The CDR3 has 14 residues. The CDR3 sequence: CASSVAIGVYEQYF. The CDR3 DNA reads TGTGCCAGCAGCGTAGCTATAGGGGTATACGAGCAGTACTTC.

The chain uses TRBV3-1 and TRBJ2-1; D perhaps matches TRBD1 (6 bases). This CDR3 spans 17 amino acids. Germline V gene sequence: CDR1 LGHDT, CDR2 YNNKEL (reference sequence). The V and J ends lost 0 bases and 6 bases respectively, with 18 bases between them. CDR3 DNA: TGTGCCAGCAGCCAAGACAGGAGGACAGTCCTAGGCAATGAGCAGTTCTTC. Its translation: CASSQDRRTVLGNEQFF.

This clonotype was detected a few times. The chain employs TRBV15 and TRBJ2-1; no definite D call. The CDR3 is made up of 16 amino acids. Trimming shortened V by 5 bases and J by 3 bases, and 17 bases separated the two germline ends. CDR1 LNHNV and CDR2 YYDKDF come from the germline V gene (reference sequence). The CDR3 region is CATSFRRELLYNEQFF. For the CDR3, the DNA is TGTGCCACCAGCTTCCGTAGAGAACTTCTCTACAATGAGCAGTTCTTC. The entire variable domain, with the rest obtained from reference TRBV15 and TRBJ2-1, is as follows: DAMVIQNPRYQVTQFGKPVTLSCSQTLNHNVMYWYQQKSSQAPKLLFHYYDKDFNNEADTPDNFQSRRPNTSFCFLDIRSPGLGDTAMYLCATSFRRELLYNEQFFGPGTRLTVL.

This clonotype has a count of ten or more. The chain carries TRBV18 and TRBJ2-7; weak D call: TRBD2 (5 bases). Germline CDR1 and CDR2: KGHSH and LQKENI. The CDR3 has 12 amino acids. Trimming cost V 2 bases and J 3 bases, with 5 bases left between them. Written as DNA, the CDR3 is TGTGCCAGCTCACCAGAGGGCTACGAGCAGTACTTC. It is translated as CASSPEGYEQYF.

The chain has TRBV9 and TRBJ2-1, with 13 bases that match TRBD2. The length of the CDR3 is 15 residues. Germline CDR1 SGDLS, CDR2 YYNGEE. V lost 4 bases, J lost 9 bases, and 7 bases stayed unmatched. CDR3 amino acids: CASSRTSGGAIEQFF. As DNA, the CDR3 is TGTGCCAGCAGCCGAACTAGCGGGGGGGCGATTGAGCAGTTCTTC.

The genes are TRBV6-2 or TRBV6-3 and TRBJ1-1; TRBD1 matches at 9 bases. Germline CDR1 reads MNHEY; CDR2 reads SVGEGT. Losses at the gene ends were 6 bases for V and 1 base for J; bases not matched to a gene: 9. CDR3 length: 16 residues. The CDR3 here is CASSRQTGGKNTEAFF. The DNA for the CDR3 is TGTGCCAGCAGCCGACAAACAGGGGGCAAGAACACTGAAGCTTTCTTT.

The chain has TRBV6-1 and TRBJ2-3; D is possibly TRBD1 (5 bases). Trimming removed 6 bases at V and 4 bases at J, with 20 bases between. The CDR3 has 16 amino acids. CDR1 and CDR2 (germline): MNHNS, SASEGT. As DNA, the CDR3 is TGTGCCAGCAGCCTCTCACAGGTTCTCAAAGCAGATACGCAGTATTTT. Translated, it gives CASSLSQVLKADTQYF.

This clonotype was seen ten or more times. The rearrangement joins TRBV4-1 to TRBJ2-6, with D possibly being TRBD1 (5 bases). Trimming removed 3 bases at V and 4 bases at J, with 22 bases between. CDR3 size: 19 residues. Germline V gene data show CDR1 as MGHRA and CDR2 as YSYEKL. CDR3 DNA sequence: TGCGCCAGCAGCCACAGGGCGTGGCAGGGAATCTTCGGGGCCAACGTCCTGACTTTC. Translated: CASSHRAWQGIFGANVLTF.

The sample holds a few counts of this clonotype. V usage is TRBV2 and J usage is TRBJ1-2; a weak D match, TRBD1 (6 bases). Germline CDR1 reads SNHLY; CDR2 reads FYNNEI. The ends were cut back, 2 bases at V and 4 bases at J, with 14 bases in the middle. The CDR3 consists of 15 residues. Here the CDR3 DNA reads TGTGCCAGCAGTGAACTGGGGGCGCGTATCTATGGCTACACCTTC. Its translation is CASSELGARIYGYTF.

This clonotype came up a few times. CDR3 in amino acids: CASKTSGFQETQYF. Here the CDR3 DNA reads TGTGCCAGCAAAACCTCCGGGTTCCAAGAGACCCAGTACTTC. The V and J genes are TRBV12-3 or TRBV12-4 and TRBJ2-5; D is uncertain. The ends were cut back, 7 bases at V and 1 base at J, with 13 bases in the middle. The CDR3 runs 14 residues.

This clonotype has only a few counts. CDR3 loop: CASRVLGTAEKLFF. DNA of the CDR3: TGTGCCAGCAGGGTCCTCGGGACAGCTGAAAAACTGTTTTTT. This sequence joins TRBV2 and TRBJ1-4; 7 positions match TRBD1. The V and J ends lost 6 bases and 7 bases, in that order; junction bases with no gene match: 8. The CDR3 is 14 amino acids. Germline V gives CDR1 SNHLY, CDR2 FYNNEI.

V usage is TRBV2 and J usage is TRBJ2-1; 13 bases fit TRBD2. V shed 7 bases, J shed 8 bases, and the junction held 8 bases outside the gene matches. The germline V gene encodes CDR1 SNHLY and CDR2 FYNNEI. The CDR3 has 15 amino acids. CDR3 protein: CASTPGTSGVHEQFF. CDR3 bases: TGTGCCAGCACCCCCGGGACTAGCGGGGTCCATGAGCAGTTCTTC.

Ten or more counts support this clonotype. The rearrangement links TRBV29-1 to TRBJ2-1; the D gene is possibly TRBD2 (6 bases). The length of the CDR3 is 14 residues. The V end was cut by 4 bases, the J end by 4 bases, with 14 bases between. Germline lookup yields CDR1 SQVTM and CDR2 ANQGSEA. The CDR3 DNA sequence: TGCAGCGTTGTATTGCGGGAAGGATACAATGAGCAGTTCTTC. Translated: CSVVLREGYNEQFF.